The 21 T cell receptor beta chains reported below all come from one sample, sequenced in a study of shared clonotypes between healthy human individuals. Assay used: immunoSEQ multiplex PCR; TCRdb lists only in-frame clones, some missing. The sample records about 2.4 million clones, around 90% being singletons. Sequenced: naive CD4+ T cells sorted from blood. Indicated subset: CD45RA+ positively selected. The receptors were gathered from a man aged 18 to 29 in good health.

The V and J genes are TRBV6-1 and TRBJ1-1, with D unclear. CDR1 and CDR2 (germline): MNHNS, SASEGT. V lost 11 bases and J lost 1, with 11 bases in between. This CDR3 contains 12 residues. The CDR3 protein is CAGSWGNTEAFF. The CDR3 nucleotides are TGTGCCGGCTCTTGGGGGAACACTGAAGCTTTCTTT.

The chain has TRBV5-1 and TRBJ2-1; maybe TRBD2 (7 bases). Germline values: CDR1 SGHRS, CDR2 YFSETQ. This CDR3 has 15 residues. Trimming took off 5 bases at V and 4 bases at J, with 16 bases between the two ends. CDR3 nucleotides: TGCGCCAGCAGAATGGACGGGGGGCGGTACAATGAGCAGTTCTTC. Protein sequence: CASRMDGGRYNEQFF.

The V call is TRBV7-2, the J call TRBJ2-7; 9 bases match TRBD2. This CDR3 contains 15 residues. Germline trimming cut 8 bases from V and 2 bases from J; bases unmatched to any gene: 10. The germline gives CDR1 SGHTA, CDR2 FQGNSA. The CDR3 spells CASRVVVAGAYEQYF. CDR3 nucleotides: TGTGCCAGCCGGGTGGTTGTAGCGGGAGCCTACGAGCAGTACTTC.

This chain connects TRBV6-6 to TRBJ2-1; unclear D gene. The V end was cut by 5 bases, the J end by 4 bases, with 12 bases between. Germline V lookup: CDR1 MNHNY, CDR2 SVGAGI (reference sequence). CDR3 length equals 14 residues. The CDR3 here is CASSAPPEYNEQFF. The CDR3 nucleotides are TGTGCCAGCAGTGCCCCCCCCGAGTACAATGAGCAGTTCTTC.

The V gene is TRBV19, the J gene TRBJ2-5; 14 positions match TRBD2. This CDR3 spans 13 amino acids. Germline CDR1 is LNHDA and CDR2 is SQIVND (reference sequence). The junction had 2 bases not matched to a gene; V was cut back by 8 bases and J by 6 bases. CDR3 amino acids: CASGTSGGKTQYF. The CDR3 DNA sequence: TGTGCCAGTGGGACTAGCGGGGGAAAGACCCAGTACTTC.

V usage is TRBV9 and J usage is TRBJ2-7; 9 bases agree with TRBD1. The CDR3 has 12 amino acids. The V segment lost 7 bases and the J segment 2 bases; nucleotides outside the gene matches: 1. In germline, CDR1 is SGDLS, CDR2 YYNGEE. The CDR3 DNA follows: TGTGCCAGCGGACAGGGGCCCTACGAGCAGTACTTC. It translates to CASGQGPYEQYF.

The rearrangement links TRBV18 to TRBJ2-7, with D tentatively TRBD1 or TRBD2 (6 bases each). V lost 6 bases to trimming and J lost 2 bases, with 14 bases between them. Germline CDR1 is KGHSH and CDR2 is LQKENI. The CDR3 spans 14 residues. The CDR3 reads CASSPNREAYEQYF. The DNA for the CDR3 is TGTGCCAGCTCGCCAAACAGGGAGGCCTACGAGCAGTACTTC.

The chain carries TRBV28 and TRBJ1-2, with D perhaps matching TRBD1 (5 bases). CDR1 is MDHEN and CDR2 is SYDVKM in the germline V gene. This CDR3 region has 13 residues. Trimming removed 7 bases at V and 3 bases at J, with 12 bases between. The CDR3 nucleotides read TGTGCCAGCATTGACAGAAGGGACTATGGCTACACCTTC. Translating it yields CASIDRRDYGYTF.

The V call is TRBV6-1, the J call TRBJ1-2; D uncertain. CDR3 size: 15 residues. V shed 1 base and J shed 2 bases, with 11 bases lying between them. Germline V gene data show CDR1 as MNHNS and CDR2 as SASEGT. The CDR3 region has the DNA TGTGCCAGCAGTGAAGGAAGGTTGGGAAACTATGGCTACACCTTC. The encoded protein is CASSEGRLGNYGYTF.

The chain links TRBV5-4 to TRBJ2-5; tentative D call: TRBD1 (6 bases). The V and J ends lost 10 bases and 2 bases respectively, with 18 bases between them. Germline lookup yields CDR1 SGHNT and CDR2 YYREEE (reference sequence). The CDR3 is 14 amino acids. DNA of the CDR3: TGTGCCGGGGGTTCACAGGGTCGGCAAGAGACCCAGTACTTC. Amino acid sequence: CAGGSQGRQETQYF. The complete variable domain, with remaining parts taken from reference TRBV5-4 and TRBJ2-5, reads ETGVTQSPTHLIKTRGQQVTLRCSSQSGHNTVSWYQQALGQGPQFIFQYYREEENGRGNFPPRFSGLQFPNYSSELNVNALELDDSALYLCAGGSQGRQETQYFGPGTRLLVL.

J is TRBJ1-4 and V is TRBV28; D not resolved. CDR3 length equals 13 residues. The germline V and J ends were trimmed by 2 bases and 7 bases, with 8 bases remaining between them. Germline V gene sequence: CDR1 MDHEN, CDR2 SYDVKM. In DNA, the CDR3 is TGTGCCAGCAGTTTAACGGGTAGTGAAAAACTGTTTTTT. The encoded protein is CASSLTGSEKLFF.

The chain is built from TRBV20-1 and TRBJ2-7; D remains ambiguous. Trimming removed 4 bases from V and 0 bases from J, with 4 bases in between. CDR1 DFQATT and CDR2 SNEGSKA come from the germline V gene (reference sequence). CDR3 length equals 11 residues. The CDR3 reads CSAIISYEQYF. Written as DNA, the CDR3 is TGCAGTGCTATCATCTCCTACGAGCAGTACTTC.

This clone was observed a single time. The chain joins TRBV7-9 to TRBJ1-4; D is possibly TRBD1 (6 bases). Trimming stripped 5 bases from V and 4 bases from J, with 20 bases between. This CDR3 is 17 amino acids long. CDR1 and CDR2 from the germline V gene are SEHNR and FQNEAQ (reference sequence). The CDR3 loop is CASSGTGSWLGNEKLFF. The CDR3 nucleotides are TGTGCCAGCAGCGGTACAGGGTCGTGGCTTGGTAATGAAAAACTGTTTTTT.

The V and J genes are TRBV10-2 and TRBJ1-5, with TRBD1 identical over 8 bases. Germline V gives CDR1 WSHSY, CDR2 SAAADI. Trimming cost V 3 bases and J 7 bases; bases outside gene matches: 8. This CDR3 is built from 15 residues. The CDR3 DNA follows: TGCGCCAGCAGTGACCCCGGACAGGGTGGCCAGCCCCAGCATTTT. This translates into CASSDPGQGGQPQHF.

V and J are TRBV15 and TRBJ2-7; D unresolved. CDR1 is LNHNV, CDR2 YYDKDF, per germline (reference sequence). Trimming cost V 3 bases and J 9 bases, with 18 bases left between them. The CDR3 sequence is 14 residues long. The CDR3 loop reads CATSSTPERFGQYF. DNA of the CDR3: TGTGCCACCAGCAGTACCCCAGAGCGCTTCGGGCAGTACTTC.

The chain uses TRBV18 and TRBJ2-3; D is uncertain. Germline loops: CDR1 KGHSH, CDR2 LQKENI. Trimming cost V 6 bases and J 4 bases, with 5 bases left between them. The CDR3 loop spans 11 amino acids. The CDR3 loop reads CASSQADTQYF. The CDR3 region has the DNA TGTGCCAGCTCTCAGGCAGATACGCAGTATTTT.

On this clone: Within the sample, other DNA sequences also encode this same CDR3. The CDR3 DNA sequence: TGTGCCATCAGTGGAGGAGCTGGGGGCACAGATACGCAGTATTTT. Encoded protein: CAISGGAGGTDTQYF. The chain uses TRBV10-3 and TRBJ2-3, with no clear D. V shed 4 bases and J shed 1 base, with 12 bases lying between them. Germline CDR1 is ENHRY and CDR2 is SYGVKD. The CDR3 contains 15 residues.

This clone appeared once. This chain uses TRBV5-4 with TRBJ2-3, with 9 bases aligning to TRBD1. V shed 4 bases, J shed 3 bases, and the junction held 9 bases outside the gene matches. The CDR3 is made up of 16 amino acids. Germline V gene lookup returns CDR1 SGHNT and CDR2 YYREEE (reference sequence). The CDR3 bases are TGTGCCAGCAGCAGACCCGGGACAGGGATAACAGATACGCAGTATTTT. This sequence encodes CASSRPGTGITDTQYF.

This clone was observed once. This sample includes further DNA sequences coding for the same CDR3. The chain recombines TRBV11-3 with TRBJ2-2; 9 bases align to TRBD1. The germline gives CDR1 SGHNT, CDR2 YENEEA. This CDR3 comprises 15 residues. The V gene end was trimmed by 3 bases and the J gene end by 2 bases; junction bases not matched to a gene: 1. The CDR3: CASSLDRGNTGELFF. The CDR3 DNA reads TGTGCCAGCAGCTTGGACAGGGGAAACACCGGGGAGCTGTTTTTT. The whole variable domain, remainder taken from reference TRBV11-3 and TRBJ2-2, is EAGVVQSPRYKIIEKKQPVAFWCNPISGHNTLYWYLQNLGQGPELLIRYENEEAVDDSQLPKDRFSAERLKGVDSTLKIQPAELGDSAVYLCASSLDRGNTGELFFGEGSRLTVL.

CDR3 protein: CASRGQGRKLFF. The DNA of the CDR3 is TGCGCCAGCCGGGGACAGGGTCGAAAACTGTTTTTT. This chain links TRBV4-1 with TRBJ1-4; TRBD1 agrees at 9 bases. The CDR3 has 12 amino acids. V gave up 8 bases and J gave up 10 bases; unmatched junction bases: 5. Looked up from germline, CDR1 is MGHRA and CDR2 is YSYEKL.

The rearrangement uses TRBV6-5 and TRBJ2-5, with D possibly matching TRBD1 (6 bases). The CDR3 totals 13 residues. The germline V gene has CDR1 MNHEY and CDR2 SVGAGI. V gave up 5 bases and J gave up 5 bases, with 12 bases separating them. For the CDR3, the DNA is TGTGCCAGCAGTCAGGGGTTCGGCGAGACCCAGTACTTC. Its protein is CASSQGFGETQYF.